The clone carrying this TCR beta chain is classed as medium-sized. What it recognizes is unknown. The sample belongs to a study of spatial heterogeneity in lung cancer. Study-level background: There were consistently more beta-chain sequences detected than alpha-chain sequences.

Sample time point: sample taken at primary tumor resection. Frozen PBMC, nontumor lung or tumor provided whole RNA, which was sequenced unsorted. TCRdb independently ran MiXCR on the 5' RACE reads; one entry per CDR3 protein. The data contain 20,000 to 30,000 distinct CDR3 sequences, around 10% of them singletons. Germline CDR1 and CDR2: MNHEY and SVGEGT. The V end lost 3 bases, the J end lost 6 bases, and 6 bases lay between the germline ends. There are 12 residues in the CDR3. Study observations and caveats: In tumors, expanded intratumoral alpha and beta TCR counts tracked mutation counts.

The sequence derives from a male donor with early-stage non-small cell lung cancer. The chain combines TRBV6-2 or TRBV6-3 with TRBJ1-5; D gene uncertain. The sample consisted of lung tumor tissue, taken at surgery. The CDR3 spells CASSYIFQPQHF. CDR3 sequence (DNA): TGTGCCAGCAGTTATATATTTCAGCCCCAGCATTTT.